This passage covers 15 T cell receptor beta chains from one sample sequenced in a study of blood T cells in healthy people across ages. A second PCR, run for roughly 6 to 11 cycles, used a sample-barcoded 5' primer plus a J-beta primer mix. Each CDR3 protein is one row after TCRdb ran MiXCR on the 5' RACE reads. The data hold 1.5 million to 2 million distinct CDR3 sequences, with just under 50% observed a single time. Sequencing was done on a sample of blood. The receptors were gathered from a woman aged 40 to 55 in good health.

Of note for this clonotype: Sequence at one end of the junction differs from germline and may be a read error. The chain uses TRBV5-1 and TRBJ1-4; D gene uncertain. Germline loops: CDR1 SGHRS, CDR2 YFSETQ. The CDR3 runs to 15 residues. The CDR3 sequence: CANSDGVATNEKLFF. The CDR3 nucleotides are TGCGCCAACAGCGACGGGGTTGCAACTAATGAAAAACTGTTTTTT.

In nucleotides, the CDR3 is TGTGCCAGCAGTTTCCACAACGGCTATGGCTACACCTTC. This sequence encodes CASSFHNGYGYTF. The chain recombines TRBV12-3 or TRBV12-4 with TRBJ1-2; the D is unclear. Deletions cut 3 bases from V and 4 bases from J, with 9 bases between. CDR3 length: 13 amino acids.

This chain joins TRBV5-1 and TRBJ2-7, with D maybe TRBD2 (6 bases). The V end lost 4 bases, the J end lost 3 bases, and 11 bases lay between the germline ends. The CDR3 runs to 13 residues. CDR1 is SGHRS and CDR2 is YFSETQ in the germline V gene. The CDR3 DNA sequence: TGCGCCAGCAGCATCAGGGAGGACTACGAGCAGTACTTC. The encoded protein is CASSIREDYEQYF.

In its sample, this clonotype was seen a few times. This sequence joins TRBV15 and TRBJ1-1; a weak D match, TRBD1 (5 bases). This CDR3 comprises 12 residues. Germline V gene sequence: CDR1 LNHNV, CDR2 YYDKDF (reference sequence). Trimming cost V 5 bases and J 7 bases, with 11 bases left between them. Here the CDR3 DNA reads TGTGCCACCAGCTTAGGGGTACGTGAAGCTTTCTTT. This gives the protein CATSLGVREAFF.

The chain links TRBV12-3 or TRBV12-4 to TRBJ1-5; D remains unclear. Trimming stripped 2 bases from V and 1 base from J, with 9 bases between. CDR3 length equals 15 residues. The CDR3 region is CASSLRIASNQPQHF. The CDR3 bases are TGTGCCAGCAGTTTACGCATTGCCAGCAATCAGCCCCAGCATTTT.

The V and J genes are TRBV5-1 and TRBJ1-4, with 7 bases identical to TRBD1. Per germline, CDR1 SGHRS and CDR2 YFSETQ. The CDR3 sequence is 16 residues long. Unmatched junction bases numbered 10, after V lost 4 bases and J lost 4 bases. CDR3: CASSGDSAGGNEKLFF. The CDR3 DNA reads as TGCGCCAGCAGCGGGGACAGTGCCGGGGGTAATGAAAAACTGTTTTTT.

The chain is built from TRBV6-5 and TRBJ1-2; D unresolved. The CDR3 spans 13 residues. Germline CDR1 and CDR2: MNHEY and SVGAGI. Trimming removed 0 bases at V and 4 bases at J, with 6 bases between. The CDR3 DNA reads as TGTGCCAGCAGTTACTCGAAAGTCTATGGCTACACCTTC. Its protein product is CASSYSKVYGYTF.

For the CDR3, the DNA is TGCGCCAGCAGCCGCGCGGGACAGGGATCAGATACGCAGTATTTT. The encoded protein is CASSRAGQGSDTQYF. The chain couples TRBV5-1 to TRBJ2-3; 9 bases line up with TRBD1. The CDR3 contains 15 residues. V gave up 4 bases and J gave up 4 bases; unmatched junction bases: 7. Germline V lookup: CDR1 SGHRS, CDR2 YFSETQ. The complete variable domain, with remaining parts taken from reference TRBV5-1 and TRBJ2-3, reads KAGVTQTPRYLIKTRGQQVTLSCSPISGHRSVSWYQQTPGQGLQFLFEYFSETQRNKGNFPGRFSGRQFSNSRSEMNVSTLELGDSALYLCASSRAGQGSDTQYFGPGTRLTVL.

This clonotype was observed a few times. The chain recombines TRBV7-2 with TRBJ1-5; 7 bases align to TRBD1. The junction had 5 bases not matched to a gene; V was cut back by 1 base and J by 2 bases. The CDR3 covers 16 residues. Germline V lookup: CDR1 SGHTA, CDR2 FQGNSA. The CDR3 sequence: CASSLGAGGRNQPQHF. CDR3 nucleotides: TGTGCCAGCAGCTTAGGAGCAGGGGGACGCAATCAGCCCCAGCATTTT.

This rearrangement joins TRBV29-1 to TRBJ2-7; possible D gene TRBD1, 5 bases. Germline V CDR1 and CDR2: SQVTM, ANQGSEA. The CDR3 consists of 11 residues. For the CDR3, the DNA is TGCGGGGCCAGACGCCAGGATGAGCAGTACTTC. Translation gives CGARRQDEQYF.

This chain joins TRBV6-2 or TRBV6-3 and TRBJ2-7; D not resolved. Germline CDR1 and CDR2: MNHEY and SVGEGT. CDR3 length: 15 residues. The V end was cut by 6 bases, the J end by 0 bases, with 15 bases between. For the CDR3, the DNA is TGTGCCAGCAGGAGAGACCGTCGGAGCTCCTACGAGCAGTACTTC. Protein product: CASRRDRRSSYEQYF.

The V and J genes are TRBV6-2 or TRBV6-3 and TRBJ1-1; 10 nucleotides agree with TRBD1. V was pared by 4 bases and J by 3 bases, with 8 bases of the junction left unmatched. The CDR3 is 16 amino acids. Per germline, CDR1 MNHEY and CDR2 SVGEGT. The CDR3 region has the DNA TGTGCCAGCAGTTTGGACAGGGGGTACTTATACACTGAAGCTTTCTTT. Its protein product is CASSLDRGYLYTEAFF.

V and J are TRBV28 and TRBJ2-7; possibly TRBD2 for D (5 bases). The length of the CDR3 is 13 residues. Trimming took off 5 bases at V and 6 bases at J, with 14 bases between the two ends. CDR1 MDHEN and CDR2 SYDVKM come from the germline V gene. CDR3 sequence reads: CASSPPPGIEQYF. The CDR3 DNA sequence: TGTGCCAGCAGTCCACCCCCGGGGATCGAGCAGTACTTC.

The genes are TRBV6-6 and TRBJ2-3; 9 bases agree with TRBD1. The CDR3 is 16 residues long. CDR1 and CDR2 from the germline V gene are MNHNY and SVGAGI (reference sequence). V gave up 10 bases and J gave up 4 bases; unmatched junction bases: 15. This chain's CDR3 is CATQLPGQGTADTQYF. In DNA, the CDR3 is TGTGCCACCCAACTCCCGGGACAGGGTACGGCAGATACGCAGTATTTT.

The chain recombines TRBV7-3 with TRBJ2-1; TRBD2 matches 9 bases. Germline V gives CDR1 SGHTA, CDR2 FQGTGA. The V and J ends lost 5 bases and 6 bases, in that order; junction bases with no gene match: 5. This CDR3 is 14 amino acids long. This CDR3 is CASSVRGGANEQFF. The CDR3 nucleotides read TGTGCCAGCAGCGTACGCGGGGGGGCCAATGAGCAGTTCTTC.